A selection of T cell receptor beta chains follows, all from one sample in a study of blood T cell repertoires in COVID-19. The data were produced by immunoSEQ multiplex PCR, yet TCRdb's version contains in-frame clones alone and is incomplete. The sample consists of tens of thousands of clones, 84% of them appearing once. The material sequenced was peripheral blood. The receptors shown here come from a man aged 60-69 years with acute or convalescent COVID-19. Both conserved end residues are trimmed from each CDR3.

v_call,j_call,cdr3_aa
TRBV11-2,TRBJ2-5,ASSSQGVVAETQY
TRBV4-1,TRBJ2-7,ASSVVKDSSSYEQY
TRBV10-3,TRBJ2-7,AIRGAGDPYEQY
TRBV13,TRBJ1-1,ASSLSVGGEFNTEAF
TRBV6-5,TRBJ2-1,ASSLRTESYNEQF
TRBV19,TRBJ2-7,ASRRTSGDSYEQY
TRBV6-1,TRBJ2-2,ASSEMVYWSTGELF
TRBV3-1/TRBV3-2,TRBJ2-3,ASSRAGTSGVGTDTQY
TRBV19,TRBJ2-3,ASSIGQGTDTQY
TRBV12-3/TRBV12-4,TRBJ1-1,ASSLVMGAEAF
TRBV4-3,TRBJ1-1,ASSHGRNTEAF
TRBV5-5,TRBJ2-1,ASSSDGFRGEQF
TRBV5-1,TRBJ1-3,ASSPIGTVGNTIY
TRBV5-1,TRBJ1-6,ASSLDGVGSPLH
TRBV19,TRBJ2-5,ASSTLLAGGEETQY
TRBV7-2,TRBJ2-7,ASSSSEGGGSYEQY
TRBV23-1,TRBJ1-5,ASSQRGNQPQH
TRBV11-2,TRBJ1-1,ASINYDRDRNTEAF
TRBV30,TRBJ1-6,AWSVRTRGNSPLH
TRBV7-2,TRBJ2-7,ASSHLFRVVEQY
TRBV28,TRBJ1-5,ATHRDRGQPQH
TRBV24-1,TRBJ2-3,ATRDRVSTDTQY
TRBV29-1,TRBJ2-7,SVELAGTGGYEQY
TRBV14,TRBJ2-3,ASSQGLATQY
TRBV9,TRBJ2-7,ASSLGALSSYEQY
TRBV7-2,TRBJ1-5,ASSPHRGDQPQH
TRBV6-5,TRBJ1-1,ASSYNWDRNTEAF
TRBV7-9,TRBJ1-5,ASSLGQSNQPQH
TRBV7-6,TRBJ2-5,ASRQQGGSGETQY
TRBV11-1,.,ASSLEYGTAYNEQF
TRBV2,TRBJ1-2,ASSDQGQGGYT